A single T cell receptor (beta chain) is shown here with its context. Its target is unknown. Just one base apart from a much larger clone, this may be a read error. This CDR3 contains 13 residues. Germline CDR1 reads SQVTM; CDR2 reads ANQGSEA. The entry originates in a study of identical twins. Template switching, a step in the protocol, added a universal primer site, and cDNA carried unique molecular identifiers. Each CDR3 protein gets one entry after TCRdb re-called the 5' RACE reads with MiXCR. The sample consists of some 560,000 distinct CDR3 sequences, around a tenth of them appearing once. Study outcomes and limitations: The more abundant beta clonotypes in cord blood had fewer insertions, and memory repertoires did not show this.

The same specimen was also included in a second study, on yellow fever vaccine responses in identical twins.

The sequencing input was PBMCs. The V and J genes are TRBV29-1 and TRBJ2-4; possible D gene TRBD1, 5 bases. The TCR comes from a woman aged 18 to 35 in good health. CDR3 DNA: TGCAGCGTTGAAGGGGGCAGGAAAAACGTTCAGTACTTC. Its protein product is CSVEGGRKNVQYF. Together with reference TRBV29-1 and TRBJ2-4, the CDR3 gives the full variable domain: SAVISQKPSRDICQRGTSLTIQCQVDSQVTMMFWYRQQPGQSLTLIATANQGSEATYESGFVIDKFPISRPNLTFSTLTVSNMSPEDSSIYLCSVEGGRKNVQYFGAGTRLSVL.